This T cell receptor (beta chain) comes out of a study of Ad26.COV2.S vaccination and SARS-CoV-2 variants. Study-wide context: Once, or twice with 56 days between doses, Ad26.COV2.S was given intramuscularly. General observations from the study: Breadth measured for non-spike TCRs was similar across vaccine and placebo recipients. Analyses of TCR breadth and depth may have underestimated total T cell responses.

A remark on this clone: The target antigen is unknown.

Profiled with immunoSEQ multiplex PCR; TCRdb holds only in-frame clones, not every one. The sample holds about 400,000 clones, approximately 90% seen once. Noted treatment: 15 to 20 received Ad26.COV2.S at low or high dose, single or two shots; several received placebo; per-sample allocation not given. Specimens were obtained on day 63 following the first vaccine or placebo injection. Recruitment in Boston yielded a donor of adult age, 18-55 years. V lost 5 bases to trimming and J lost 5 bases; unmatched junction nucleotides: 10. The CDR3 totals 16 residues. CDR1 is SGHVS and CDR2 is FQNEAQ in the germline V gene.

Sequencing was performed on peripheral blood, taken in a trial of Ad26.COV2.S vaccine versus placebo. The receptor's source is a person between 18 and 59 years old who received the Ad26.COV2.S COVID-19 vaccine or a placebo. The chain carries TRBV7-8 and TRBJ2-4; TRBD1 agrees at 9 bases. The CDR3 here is CASSQLNRGLQNIQYF. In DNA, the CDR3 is TGTGCCAGCAGCCAACTCAACAGGGGGCTGCAAAACATTCAGTACTTC.